This TCR beta chain was retrieved from a study of blood T cells in healthy people across ages. This CDR3 has 16 amino acids. Losses at the gene ends were 6 bases for V and 6 bases for J; bases not matched to a gene: 15. The V gene's germline CDR1 is DFQATT and CDR2 SNEGSKA (reference sequence). Total RNA was extracted at no less than 5 micrograms per sample. Alongside a J-beta primer mix, a sample-barcoded 5' primer served in a second PCR lasting roughly 6 to 11 cycles. TCRdb passed the 5' RACE reads through MiXCR, listing each CDR3 protein once. The table has more than 800,000 distinct CDR3 sequences, 25% to 30% seen once; the top ten hold roughly 17%. This clonotype occurred many times.

The specimen was blood. This sequence originates from a woman over 75 in good health. The chain recombines TRBV20-1 with TRBJ2-1; 9 bases line up with TRBD2. In DNA, the CDR3 is TGCAGTGCCCGAGGGGCTAGCGGGGCCCCCTCCAATGAGCAGTTCTTC. Its translation: CSARGASGAPSNEQFF.